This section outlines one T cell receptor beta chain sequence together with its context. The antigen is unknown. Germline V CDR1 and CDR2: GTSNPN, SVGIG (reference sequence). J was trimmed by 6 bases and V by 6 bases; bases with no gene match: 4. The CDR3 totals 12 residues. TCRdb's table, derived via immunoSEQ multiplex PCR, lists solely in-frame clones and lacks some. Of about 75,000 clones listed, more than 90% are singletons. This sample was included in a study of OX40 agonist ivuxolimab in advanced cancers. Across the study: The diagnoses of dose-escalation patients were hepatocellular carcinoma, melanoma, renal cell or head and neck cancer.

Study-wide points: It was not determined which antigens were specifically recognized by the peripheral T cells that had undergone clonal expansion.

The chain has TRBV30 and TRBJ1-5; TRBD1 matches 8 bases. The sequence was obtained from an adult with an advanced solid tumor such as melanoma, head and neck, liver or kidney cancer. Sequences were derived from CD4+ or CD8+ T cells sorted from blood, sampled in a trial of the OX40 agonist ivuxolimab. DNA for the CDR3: TGTGCCTGCACCGACAGGGGTCAGCCCCAGCATTTT. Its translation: CACTDRGQPQHF.